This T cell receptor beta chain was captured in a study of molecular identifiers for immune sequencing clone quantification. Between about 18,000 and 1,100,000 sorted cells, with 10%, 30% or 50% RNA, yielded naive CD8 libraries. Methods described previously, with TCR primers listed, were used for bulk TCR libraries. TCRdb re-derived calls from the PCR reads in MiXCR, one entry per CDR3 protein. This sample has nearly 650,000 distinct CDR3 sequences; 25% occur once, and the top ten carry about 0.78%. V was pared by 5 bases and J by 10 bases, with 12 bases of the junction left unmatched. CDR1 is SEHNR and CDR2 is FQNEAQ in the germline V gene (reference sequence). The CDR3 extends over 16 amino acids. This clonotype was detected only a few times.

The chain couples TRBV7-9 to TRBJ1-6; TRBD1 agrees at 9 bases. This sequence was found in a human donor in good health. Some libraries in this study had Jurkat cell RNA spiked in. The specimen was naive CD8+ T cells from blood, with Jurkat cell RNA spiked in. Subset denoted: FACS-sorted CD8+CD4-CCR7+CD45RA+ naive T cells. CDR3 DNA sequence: TGTGCCAGCAGCAAGCCCTGGACAGGGGCTCGCTCACCCCTCCACTTT. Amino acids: CASSKPWTGARSPLHF. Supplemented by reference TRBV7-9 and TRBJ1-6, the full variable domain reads DTGVSQNPRHKITKRGQNVTFRCDPISEHNRLYWYRQTLGQGPEFLTYFQNEAQLEKSRLLSDRFSAERPKGSFSTLEIQRTEQGDSAMYLCASSKPWTGARSPLHFGNGTRLTVT.